These 29 T cell receptor beta chains were sequenced from one sample in a study of T cells expressing NK-cell markers. From the 5' RACE reads, TCRdb lists one entry per CDR3 protein and no DNA. The sample shows 250,000 to 300,000 distinct CDR3 sequences, and 0.3% to 0.45% sits with its ten largest clones. The sample consisted of blood T cells: a sorted CD56 or NKG2C T cell subset, CD4+ or CD8+ T cells, or bulk PBMC T cells (not recorded which). Source of these receptors: a man between 18 and 35 years old in good health.

The chain joins TRBV18 to TRBJ2-1; TCRdb's D call, TRBD2, is unchecked because there is no DNA. Germline V CDR1 and CDR2: KGHSH, LQKENI. The CDR3 loop spans 12 amino acids. The CDR3 protein is CASSGGAPEQFF.

The chain is built from TRBV10-3 and TRBJ2-3; TCRdb names TRBD2, which stays unverified in the absence of DNA. The V gene's germline CDR1 is ENHRY and CDR2 SYGVKD. The length of the CDR3 is 14 residues. The CDR3 is CAISGSGFTDTQYF.

The rearrangement links TRBV20-1 to TRBJ1-1. The CDR3 totals 15 residues. Germline CDR1 DFQATT, CDR2 SNEGSKA (reference sequence). The CDR3 region is CSASRRKHMNTEAFF.

The chain joins TRBV21-1 to TRBJ2-3; no DNA is available, so the TRBD2 call from TCRdb remains unchecked. TRBV21-1 is labeled a pseudogene. This CDR3 region has 15 residues. The CDR3 loop reads CASSNGWDFTDTQYF.

The chain couples TRBV11-2 to TRBJ2-3; TCRdb's D call of TRBD2 is untestable without DNA. The CDR3 totals 16 residues. The V gene's germline CDR1 is SGHAT and CDR2 FQNNGV. The CDR3 loop reads CASSSRWAGSTDTQYF.

V gene TRBV10-3 combines with J gene TRBJ1-4; the D gene TCRdb calls, TRBD1, cannot be checked with no DNA. This CDR3 is built from 14 residues. Germline-derived CDR1 and CDR2 are ENHRY and SYGVKD. The CDR3 here is CAIRPDRTNEKLFF.

V and J are TRBV30 and TRBJ1-5; TCRdb selects TRBD1, and the lack of DNA leaves this call unchecked. Germline CDR1 and CDR2: GTSNPN and SVGIG (reference sequence). The CDR3 totals 15 residues. The CDR3 protein is CAWSPGQGLVQPQHF.

This chain uses TRBV18 with TRBJ1-4; the TCRdb D gene call, TRBD1, has no DNA to confirm it. The germline CDR1 and CDR2 sequences are KGHSH and LQKENI. The CDR3 sequence is 13 residues long. CDR3 in amino acids: CASSPGQGLELFF.

The CDR3: CASSQKVGGASGGYTF. V and J are TRBV3-1 and TRBJ1-2; TCRdb picks TRBD1, but there is no DNA to check that call. The germline CDR1 and CDR2 sequences are LGHDT and YNNKEL (reference sequence). This CDR3 region has 16 residues. The complete variable domain, with remaining parts taken from reference TRBV3-1 and TRBJ1-2, reads DTAVSQTPKYLVTQMGNDKSIKCEQNLGHDTMYWYKQDSKKFLKIMFSYNNKELIINETVPNRFSPKSPDKAHLNLHINSLELGDSAVYFCASSQKVGGASGGYTFGSGTRLTVV.

The rearrangement joins TRBV4-1 to TRBJ2-3. The CDR3 is 15 amino acids. CDR1 and CDR2 (germline): MGHRA, YSYEKL. CDR3 sequence: CASSPGSTSSGTQYF.

The CDR3 loop reads CASSPQTNYNEQFF. This rearrangement joins TRBV7-2 to TRBJ2-1. The germline gives CDR1 SGHTA, CDR2 FQGNSA. The CDR3 consists of 14 residues.

V is TRBV12-3 or TRBV12-4 and J is TRBJ2-5. The CDR3 is 14 amino acids. The CDR3 region is CASSLYEGEETQYF.

This rearrangement joins TRBV12-3 or TRBV12-4 to TRBJ2-5; TCRdb reports TRBD2, a call that lacks DNA to check it against. The CDR3 runs to 14 residues. CDR3 region: CASLPSGRYETQYF.

CDR3 sequence: CSVGQTREQYF. The J gene is TRBJ2-7, the V gene TRBV29-1; as DNA is missing, the TRBD2 call by TCRdb cannot be tested. Germline V gene data show CDR1 as SQVTM and CDR2 as ANQGSEA. The CDR3 runs 11 residues.

The V gene is TRBV7-2, the J gene TRBJ2-5; absent DNA, TCRdb's TRBD1 call cannot be checked. The germline gives CDR1 SGHTA, CDR2 FQGNSA. There are 13 residues in the CDR3. CDR3: CASSLSGGETQYF.

V usage is TRBV10-3 and J usage is TRBJ2-1. Germline-derived CDR1 and CDR2 are ENHRY and SYGVKD. The CDR3 loop spans 15 amino acids. The CDR3 sequence: CAISEAGDLDNEQFF.

This sequence joins TRBV7-2 and TRBJ1-6. Germline V CDR1 and CDR2: SGHTA, FQGNSA. The CDR3 is 13 amino acids. CDR3 residues: CASSLAPNSPLHF.

The V and J genes are TRBV6-6 and TRBJ2-5; lacking DNA, the TRBD1 call made by TCRdb goes unchecked. Germline CDR1 and CDR2: MNHNY and SVGAGI (reference sequence). This CDR3 is 13 amino acids long. The CDR3 spells CASSIRDGETQYF.

The rearrangement links TRBV24-1 to TRBJ2-2; TCRdb names TRBD1, which stays unverified in the absence of DNA. The CDR3 extends over 15 amino acids. Germline-derived CDR1 and CDR2 are KGHDR and SFDVKD. The chain's CDR3 is CATSDSGQGTGELFF.

CDR3 protein: CASSVEPGGAGQFF. This rearrangement joins TRBV9 to TRBJ2-1; TCRdb designates TRBD1, a call that cannot be tested without DNA. Germline V gene sequence: CDR1 SGDLS, CDR2 YYNGEE. There are 14 residues in the CDR3.

This sequence joins TRBV5-1 and TRBJ1-4; TCRdb designates TRBD1, a call that cannot be tested without DNA. CDR3 length: 19 amino acids. Germline V gene sequence: CDR1 SGHRS, CDR2 YFSETQ. This CDR3 is CASSLRPTSQGTSNEKLFF.

The chain joins TRBV4-3 to TRBJ1-6; with no DNA, the TCRdb D assignment of TRBD1 cannot be verified. The length of the CDR3 is 16 residues. Germline assignment: CDR1 LGHNA and CDR2 YSLEER. The CDR3 sequence is CASSQDVADRNSPLHF.

The rearrangement joins TRBV10-3 to TRBJ2-3. This CDR3 is built from 12 residues. Germline V gene data show CDR1 as ENHRY and CDR2 as SYGVKD. CDR3 in amino acids: CAISESTDTQYF.

The chain recombines TRBV7-8 with TRBJ2-1. Per germline, CDR1 SGHVS and CDR2 FQNEAQ. CDR3 length: 15 residues. This CDR3 reads CASSRDRGSYNEQFF.

This chain connects TRBV30 to TRBJ1-2. Germline-derived CDR1 and CDR2 are GTSNPN and SVGIG (reference sequence). CDR3 length: 12 residues. CDR3 protein: CAWSSVNYGYTF.

This chain joins TRBV24-1 and TRBJ2-1; there is no DNA to check the TCRdb D call of TRBD1. CDR1 is KGHDR and CDR2 is SFDVKD in the germline V gene. The CDR3 has 17 residues. The CDR3 loop is CATSDFSPGLGYNEQFF.

The rearrangement joins TRBV6-1 to TRBJ1-4; the TRBD1 assignment by TCRdb is unverifiable without DNA. This CDR3 is 13 amino acids long. CDR1 is MNHNS and CDR2 is SASEGT in the germline V gene. CDR3 amino acids: CASGGQGFEKLFF.

This sequence joins TRBV10-2 and TRBJ2-5; TCRdb reports TRBD2, a call that lacks DNA to check it against. CDR1 is WSHSY and CDR2 is SAAADI in the germline V gene. This CDR3 has 12 residues. The CDR3: CASRDGGGAQYF.

V and J are TRBV6-2 or TRBV6-3 and TRBJ2-7. The CDR3 contains 14 residues. CDR1 and CDR2 (germline): MNHEY, SVGEGT. The CDR3 here is CASSYRGSNYEQYF.